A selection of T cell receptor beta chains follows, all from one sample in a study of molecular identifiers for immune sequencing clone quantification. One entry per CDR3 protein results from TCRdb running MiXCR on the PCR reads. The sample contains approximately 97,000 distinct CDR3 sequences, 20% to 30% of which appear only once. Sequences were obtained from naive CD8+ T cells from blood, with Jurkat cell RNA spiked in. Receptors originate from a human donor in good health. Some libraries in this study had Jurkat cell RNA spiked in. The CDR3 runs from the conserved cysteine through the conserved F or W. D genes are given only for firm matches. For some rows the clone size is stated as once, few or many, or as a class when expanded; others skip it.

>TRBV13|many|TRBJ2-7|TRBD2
CASSFSGGKVEQYF
TGTGCCAGCAGCTTTAGCGGGGGGAAGGTCGAGCAGTACTTC
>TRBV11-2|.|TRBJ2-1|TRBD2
CASLETVTAGVYNEQFF
TGTGCCAGCCTCGAGACAGTAACGGCGGGAGTCTACAATGAGCAGTTCTTC
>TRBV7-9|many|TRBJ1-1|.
CASSQTVNTEAFF
TGTGCCAGCAGTCAAACAGTGAACACTGAAGCTTTCTTT
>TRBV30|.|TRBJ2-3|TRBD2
CAWSDFGGGASDTQYF
TGTGCCTGGAGTGATTTTGGCGGGGGGGCTTCAGATACGCAGTATTTT
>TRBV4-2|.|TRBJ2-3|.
CASSQGSGTDTHYF
TGTGCCAGCAGCCAGGGGTCGGGCACAGATACACACTATTTT
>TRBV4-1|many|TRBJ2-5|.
CASSQDPFTPGETQYF
TGCGCCAGCAGCCAAGACCCTTTTACCCCGGGAGAGACCCAGTACTTC
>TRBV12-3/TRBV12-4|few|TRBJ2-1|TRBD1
CASSKAGTGVYNEQFF
TGTGCCAGCAGTAAAGCGGGGACAGGGGTCTACAATGAGCAGTTCTTC
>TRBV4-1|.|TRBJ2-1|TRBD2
CASSLSGSQEQFF
TGCGCCAGCAGCCTGAGCGGGAGCCAGGAGCAGTTCTTC
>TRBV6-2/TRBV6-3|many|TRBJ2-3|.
CASRLVIEESATQYF
TGTGCCAGCCGATTAGTAATAGAAGAGTCAGCTACGCAGTATTTT
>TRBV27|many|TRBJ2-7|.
CASGVTGEQYF
TGTGCCAGCGGGGTGACGGGAGAACAGTACTTC
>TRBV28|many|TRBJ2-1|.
CASSLGSNEQFF
TGTGCCAGTAGTTTGGGGAGCAATGAGCAGTTCTTC
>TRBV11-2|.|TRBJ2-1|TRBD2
CASSLLASGNEQFF
TGTGCCAGCAGCTTACTGGCTAGCGGGAATGAGCAGTTCTTC
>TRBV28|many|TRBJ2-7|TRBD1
CASREGQTYEQYF
TGTGCCAGCCGTGAGGGACAGACCTACGAGCAGTACTTC
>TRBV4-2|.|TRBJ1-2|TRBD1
CASSQEPGQAEGGYTF
TGTGCCAGCAGCCAAGAACCTGGACAGGCCGAAGGTGGCTACACCTTC